Sequencing of this T cell receptor beta chain was carried out in a study of neurological immune-mediated disorders. Study-wide findings and caveats: The authors found no clinical or MRI feature associated with the multiple sclerosis repertoire cluster.

Many counts were recorded for this clonotype. Its antigen is unknown. The CDR3 extends over 13 amino acids. Germline CDR1 SEHNR, CDR2 FQNEAQ (reference sequence). Trimming cost V 2 bases and J 7 bases, with 9 bases left between them. The authors produced cDNA by 5'RACE using 10-nucleotide random UMIs. TCRdb re-called the 5' RACE reads with MiXCR, one entry per CDR3 protein. The data show roughly 120,000 distinct CDR3 sequences, roughly 3.2% seen once. V is TRBV7-9 and J is TRBJ2-1; D may correspond to TRBD1 or TRBD2 (5 bases each). Sequenced material: PBMCs. This TCR was recovered from a woman aged 25-40 years with multiple sclerosis. CDR3 protein: CASSLPGRNEQFF. CDR3 DNA sequence: TGTGCCAGCAGCTTACCGGGGCGAAATGAGCAGTTCTTC.